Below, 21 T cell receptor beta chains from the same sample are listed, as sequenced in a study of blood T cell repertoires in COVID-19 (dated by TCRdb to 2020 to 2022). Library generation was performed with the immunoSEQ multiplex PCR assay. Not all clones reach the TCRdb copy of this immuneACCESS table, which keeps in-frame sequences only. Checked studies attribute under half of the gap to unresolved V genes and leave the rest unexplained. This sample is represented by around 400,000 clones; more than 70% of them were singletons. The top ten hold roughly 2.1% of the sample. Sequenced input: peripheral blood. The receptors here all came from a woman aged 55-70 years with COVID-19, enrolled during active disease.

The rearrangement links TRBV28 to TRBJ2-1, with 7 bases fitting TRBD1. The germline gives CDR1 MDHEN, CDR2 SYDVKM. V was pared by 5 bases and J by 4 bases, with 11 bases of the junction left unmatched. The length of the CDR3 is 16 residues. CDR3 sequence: CASSAPTGFDYNEQFF. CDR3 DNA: TGTGCCAGCAGTGCCCCGACAGGGTTTGATTACAATGAGCAGTTCTTC.

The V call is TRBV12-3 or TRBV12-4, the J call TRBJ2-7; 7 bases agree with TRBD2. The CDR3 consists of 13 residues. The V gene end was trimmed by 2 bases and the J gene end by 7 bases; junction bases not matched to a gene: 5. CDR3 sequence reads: CASSLLSGREQYF. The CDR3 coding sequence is TGTGCCAGCAGTTTATTGTCCGGGAGGGAGCAGTACTTC.

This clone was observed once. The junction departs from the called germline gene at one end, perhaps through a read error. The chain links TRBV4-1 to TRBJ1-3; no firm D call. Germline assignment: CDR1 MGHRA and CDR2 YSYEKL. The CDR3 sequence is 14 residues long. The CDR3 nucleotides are TGCGCCAGCAGACAAGGCGCGAGTGGAAACACCATATATTTT. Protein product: CASRQGASGNTIYF.

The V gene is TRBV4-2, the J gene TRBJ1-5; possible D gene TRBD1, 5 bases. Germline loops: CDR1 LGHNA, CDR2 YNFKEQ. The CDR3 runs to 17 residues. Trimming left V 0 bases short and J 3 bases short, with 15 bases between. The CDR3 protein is CASSQDRGGYDNQPQHF. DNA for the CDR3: TGTGCCAGCAGCCAAGATCGGGGGGGATACGACAATCAGCCCCAGCATTTT.

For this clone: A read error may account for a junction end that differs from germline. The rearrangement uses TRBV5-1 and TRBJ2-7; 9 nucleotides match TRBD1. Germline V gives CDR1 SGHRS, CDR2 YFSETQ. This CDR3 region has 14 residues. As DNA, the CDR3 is TGCGCCAGCCGCTTCGGGACAGGGACGGACGAGCAGTACTTC. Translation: CASRFGTGTDEQYF. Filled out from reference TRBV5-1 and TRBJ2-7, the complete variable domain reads KAGVTQTPRYLIKTRGQQVTLSCSPISGHRSVSWYQQTPGQGLQFLFEYFSETQRNKGNFPGRFSGRQFSNSRSEMNVSTLELGDSALYLCASRFGTGTDEQYFGPGTRLTVT.

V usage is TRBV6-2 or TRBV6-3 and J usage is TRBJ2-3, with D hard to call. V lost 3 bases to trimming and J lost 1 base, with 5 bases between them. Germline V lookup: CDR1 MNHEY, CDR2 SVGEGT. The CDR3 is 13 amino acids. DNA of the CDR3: TGTGCCAGCAGTTATAGTGGCACAGATACGCAGTATTTT. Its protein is CASSYSGTDTQYF.

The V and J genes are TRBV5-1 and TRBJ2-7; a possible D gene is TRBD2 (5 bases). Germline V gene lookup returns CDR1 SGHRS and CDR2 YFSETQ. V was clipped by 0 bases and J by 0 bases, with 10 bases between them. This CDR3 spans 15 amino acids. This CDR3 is CASSLAKTSSYEQYF. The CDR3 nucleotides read TGCGCCAGCAGCTTGGCGAAAACTAGCTCCTACGAGCAGTACTTC.

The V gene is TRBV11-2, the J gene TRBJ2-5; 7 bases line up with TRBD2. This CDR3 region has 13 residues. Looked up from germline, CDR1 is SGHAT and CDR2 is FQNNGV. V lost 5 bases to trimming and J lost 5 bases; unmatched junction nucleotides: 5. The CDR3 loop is CASSVLASETQYF. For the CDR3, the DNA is TGTGCCAGCAGCGTACTAGCGTCGGAGACCCAGTACTTC.

Here the CDR3 reads CASSLGSVDSPLHF. The CDR3 DNA follows: TGTGCCAGCAGCCTGGGCTCGGTAGATTCACCCCTCCACTTT. The chain has TRBV5-5 and TRBJ1-6; D remains ambiguous. The CDR3 is made up of 14 amino acids. V was trimmed by 4 bases and J by 8 bases, leaving 13 bases between them. Germline V lookup: CDR1 SGHKS, CDR2 YYEKEE (reference sequence).

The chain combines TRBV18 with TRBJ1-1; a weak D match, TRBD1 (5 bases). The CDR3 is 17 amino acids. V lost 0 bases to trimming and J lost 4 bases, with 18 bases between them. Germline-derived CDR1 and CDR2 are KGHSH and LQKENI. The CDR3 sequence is CASSPPASGALGTEAFF. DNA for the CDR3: TGTGCCAGCTCACCACCTGCGAGCGGGGCGTTGGGCACTGAAGCTTTCTTT.

Written as DNA, the CDR3 is TGTGCCAGCAGTCCTCTGGGACAGGGGAAGGAGACCCAGTACTTC. The encoded protein is CASSPLGQGKETQYF. The J gene is TRBJ2-5, the V gene TRBV27; 10 nucleotides agree with TRBD1. The length of the CDR3 is 15 residues. Germline CDR1 MNHEY, CDR2 SMNVEV (reference sequence). Trimming cost V 5 bases and J 5 bases; bases outside gene matches: 8.

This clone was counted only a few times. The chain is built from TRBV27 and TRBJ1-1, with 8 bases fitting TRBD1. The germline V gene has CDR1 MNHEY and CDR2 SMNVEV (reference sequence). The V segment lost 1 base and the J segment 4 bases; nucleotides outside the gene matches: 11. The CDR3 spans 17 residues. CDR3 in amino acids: CASSLLLPGGAGTEAFF. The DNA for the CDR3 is TGTGCCAGCAGTTTATTGTTGCCAGGGGGCGCCGGCACTGAAGCTTTCTTT.

The DNA for the CDR3 is TGTGCCAGCAGAGAGACAGGGTGGACTGAAGCTTTCTTT. Protein: CASRETGWTEAFF. This chain links TRBV6-4 with TRBJ1-1; 7 bases line up with TRBD1. Germline values: CDR1 MRHNA, CDR2 SNTAGT. The trim removed 6 bases at V and 5 bases at J, leaving 6 bases unmatched. CDR3 length equals 13 residues.

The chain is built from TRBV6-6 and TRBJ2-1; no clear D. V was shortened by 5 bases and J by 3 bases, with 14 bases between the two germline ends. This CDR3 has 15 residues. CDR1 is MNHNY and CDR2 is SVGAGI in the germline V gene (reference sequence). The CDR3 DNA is TGTGCCAGCAGTCCAGGTGCTTCTGACTACAATGAGCAGTTCTTC. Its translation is CASSPGASDYNEQFF.

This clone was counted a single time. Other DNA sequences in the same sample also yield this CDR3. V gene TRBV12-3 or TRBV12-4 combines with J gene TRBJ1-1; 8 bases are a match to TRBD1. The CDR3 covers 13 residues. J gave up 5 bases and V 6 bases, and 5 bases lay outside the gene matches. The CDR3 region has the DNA TGTGCCAGCAGCCTACAGGGGGGGACTGAAGCTTTCTTT. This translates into CASSLQGGTEAFF.

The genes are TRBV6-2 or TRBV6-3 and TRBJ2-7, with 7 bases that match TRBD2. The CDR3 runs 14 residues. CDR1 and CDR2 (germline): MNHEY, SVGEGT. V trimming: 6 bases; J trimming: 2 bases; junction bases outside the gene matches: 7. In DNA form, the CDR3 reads TGTGCCAGCAGCCGAGGCGGGGGACCCTACGAGCAGTACTTC. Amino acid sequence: CASSRGGGPYEQYF.

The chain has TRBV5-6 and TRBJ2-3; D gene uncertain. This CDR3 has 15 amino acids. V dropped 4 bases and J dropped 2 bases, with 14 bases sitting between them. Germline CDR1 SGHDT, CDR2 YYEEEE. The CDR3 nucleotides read TGTGCCAGCAGCGGTACTCTTTATGTCACAGATACGCAGTATTTT. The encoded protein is CASSGTLYVTDTQYF. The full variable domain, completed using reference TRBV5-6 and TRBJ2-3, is DAGVTQSPTHLIKTRGQQVTLRCSPKSGHDTVSWYQQALGQGPQFIFQYYEEEERQRGNFPDRFSGHQFPNYSSELNVNALLLGDSALYLCASSGTLYVTDTQYFGPGTRLTVL.

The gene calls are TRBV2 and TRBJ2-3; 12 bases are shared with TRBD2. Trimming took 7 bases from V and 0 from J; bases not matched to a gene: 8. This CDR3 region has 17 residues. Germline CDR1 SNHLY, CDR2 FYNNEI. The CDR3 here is CASIRTGLAGSTDTQYF. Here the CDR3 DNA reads TGTGCCAGCATCCGGACAGGACTAGCGGGGAGCACAGATACGCAGTATTTT.

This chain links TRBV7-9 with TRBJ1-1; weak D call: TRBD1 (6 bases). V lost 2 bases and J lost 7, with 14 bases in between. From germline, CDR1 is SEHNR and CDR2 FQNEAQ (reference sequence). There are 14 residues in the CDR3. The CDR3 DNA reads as TGTGCCAGCAGCTTACTGGGGGCTGGGGGTGAAGCTTTCTTT. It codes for CASSLLGAGGEAFF.

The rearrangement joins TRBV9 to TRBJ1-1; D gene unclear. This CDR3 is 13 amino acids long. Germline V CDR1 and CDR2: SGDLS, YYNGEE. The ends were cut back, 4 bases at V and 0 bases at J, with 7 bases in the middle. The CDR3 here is CASSLMMNTEAFF. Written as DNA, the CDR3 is TGTGCCAGCAGCCTAATGATGAACACTGAAGCTTTCTTT.

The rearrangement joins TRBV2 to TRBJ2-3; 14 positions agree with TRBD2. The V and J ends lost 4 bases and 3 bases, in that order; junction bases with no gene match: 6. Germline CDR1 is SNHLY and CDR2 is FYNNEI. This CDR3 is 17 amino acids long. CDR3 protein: CASSARLAGGHTDTQYF. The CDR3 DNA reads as TGTGCCAGCAGTGCCCGACTAGCGGGGGGGCATACAGATACGCAGTATTTT.